These T cell receptor beta chains were read from a single sample in a study of T cell responses to AZD1222 COVID-19 vaccine. Assay used: immunoSEQ multiplex PCR; TCRdb lists only in-frame clones, some missing. The sample yields around 96,000 clones, 90% to 95% seen once. Sequenced material: peripheral blood, taken 28 days after the second AZD1222 dose. Every receptor here comes from an adult who received the AZD1222 COVID-19 vaccine. CDR3s include the opening cysteine and the closing phenylalanine or tryptophan. A D gene is named only where the DNA matches it firmly. Some rows have no size entry. The others give once, few or many, or a class for an expanded clone.

v_gene	abundance	d_gene	j_gene	CDR3nt	CDR3aa
TRBV5-1	-	TRBD1	TRBJ2-7	TGCGCCAGCAGCTTGCACAGGGGGCACGAGCAGTACTTC	CASSLHRGHEQYF
TRBV6-5	-	TRBD1	TRBJ2-7	TGTGCCAGCAACAACCGGGACAGGGTAGTCGAGCAGTACTTC	CASNNRDRVVEQYF
TRBV19	-	-	TRBJ1-5	TGTGCCAGTAGTTTAACCTCGTTACAGGGTTACAGCAATCAGCCCCAGCATTTT	CASSLTSLQGYSNQPQHF
TRBV3-1/TRBV3-2	-	-	TRBJ1-1	TGTGCCAGCAGCCAAAACAGGAGGACGAACACTGAAGCTTTCTTT	CASSQNRRTNTEAFF
TRBV30	-	TRBD1	TRBJ1-2	TGTGCCTGGAGCCCCAGAGGCAGGGGGCCTTTTGGCTACACCTTC	CAWSPRGRGPFGYTF
TRBV15	once	-	TRBJ1-1	TGTGCCACCAGCAGGTTCGGGGGTGAAGCTTTCTTT	CATSRFGGEAFF
TRBV5-4	-	TRBD1	TRBJ2-7	TGTGCCAGCAGCCTAGGGACAGTCTACGAGCAGTACTTC	CASSLGTVYEQYF
TRBV5-5	-	-	TRBJ2-7	TGTGCCAGCAGCCTAGTCGGGGTAAACTACGAGCAGTACTTC	CASSLVGVNYEQYF
TRBV30	-	-	TRBJ2-1	TGTGCCTCCCTAGGGGGGGGAATTAACAATGAGCAGTTCTTC	CASLGGGINNEQFF
TRBV3-1/TRBV3-2	-	-	TRBJ2-7	TGTGCCAGCAGCCAGGGACCATACGAGCAGTACTTC	CASSQGPYEQYF
TRBV18	-	-	TRBJ1-5	TGTGCCAGCTCACCTTTCCCCCAGAGCAATCAGCCCCAGCATTTT	CASSPFPQSNQPQHF
TRBV5-4	-	TRBD1	TRBJ1-4	TGTGCCAGCAGCTCGTCCGGGACAGGGTATGAAAAACTGTTTTTT	CASSSSGTGYEKLFF
TRBV5-8	-	TRBD2	TRBJ2-1	TGTGCCAGCAGCCTGACTAAGCGGGGGCCCGTTGTAAATGAGCAGTTCTTC	CASSLTKRGPVVNEQFF
TRBV7-3	-	-	TRBJ2-1	TGTGCCAGCAGCTTTAACAATGAGCAGTTCTTC	CASSFNNEQFF
TRBV28	-	-	TRBJ2-1	TGTGCCAGCAGCCTCGCCGGCGGGGCCTCCTCCCTTGAGCAGTTCTTC	CASSLAGGASSLEQFF
TRBV5-1	once	TRBD1	TRBJ1-6	TGCGCCAGCAGCTTAGAGACAGGGAATTCACCCCTCCACTTT	CASSLETGNSPLHF
TRBV27	-	-	TRBJ2-7	TGTGCCAGCAGTTTAACGGGGGGCCACGAGCAGTACTTC	CASSLTGGHEQYF
TRBV9	-	TRBD1	TRBJ2-7	TGTGCCAGCAGCCTGCGGGACAGGGTCTACGAGCAGTACTTC	CASSLRDRVYEQYF
TRBV27	-	-	TRBJ2-7	TGTGCCAGCAGTTTATCGGCCGGACTGTTGGGGTACGAGCAGTACTTC	CASSLSAGLLGYEQYF
TRBV14	-	-	TRBJ1-6	TGTGCCAGCAGCTCTCTCGTTCTTTCACCCCTCCACTTT	CASSSLVLSPLHF
TRBV15	-	-	TRBJ1-4	TGTGCCACCAGCAGAGATCTCAGGGCAACTAATGAAAAACTGTTTTTT	CATSRDLRATNEKLFF
TRBV5-1	-	-	TRBJ2-3	TGCGCCAGCAGCGGGGGAGGAGATACAGATACGCAGTATTTT	CASSGGGDTDTQYF